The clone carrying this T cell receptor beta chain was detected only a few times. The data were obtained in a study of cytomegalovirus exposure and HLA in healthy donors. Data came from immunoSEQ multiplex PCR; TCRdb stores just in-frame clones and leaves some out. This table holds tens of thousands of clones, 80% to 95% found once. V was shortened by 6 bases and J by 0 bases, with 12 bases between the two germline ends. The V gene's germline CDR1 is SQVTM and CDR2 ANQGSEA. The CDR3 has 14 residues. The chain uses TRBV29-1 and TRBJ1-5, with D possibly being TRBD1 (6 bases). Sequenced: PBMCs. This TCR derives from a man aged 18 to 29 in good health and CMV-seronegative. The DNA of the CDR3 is TGCAGCGTCAATACAGGGAATAGCAATCAGCCCCAGCATTTT. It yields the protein CSVNTGNSNQPQHF.